The T cell receptor beta chain under discussion was sequenced for a study of T-cell memory formation after mild COVID-19 (dated by TCRdb to the early 2020s). About the full investigation: TCR sequence clusters from the two donors were found to be largely donor specific. Two young, previously healthy adult volunteers, one female and one male, were included in the cohort. T-cell clones expanding and contracting after mild COVID-19 in two donors were tracked by longitudinal TCRalpha and TCRbeta repertoire sequencing.

The instrument given in TCRdb is Illumina NovaSeq 6000. Using 5'RACE with constant-segment primers, TCRalpha and TCRbeta cDNA libraries were constructed, with sample barcodes and unique molecular identifiers added in the process. RNA was extracted from every sample with Trizol reagent. The libraries were amplified in two PCR steps, and the second step added a second sample barcode and Illumina TruSeq adapters. Sequencing of libraries was performed on an Illumina NovaSeq with 2 x 150 bp paired-end reads. The authors' analysis ran thus. With migec v1.2.7, reads were demultiplexed and then collapsed into UMI-guided consensus sequences. With mixcr v2.1.11, UMI consensuses were aligned to TRA and TRB V and J templates and assembled into clonotypes. A clonotype was counted as expanded or contracted only when both edgeR and NoisET called the clonotype significant, with the noise models trained on biological replicates. edgeR calls used a false discovery rate-adjusted p below 0.01 and a log2 fold-change threshold of 1. As an exploratory analysis of dynamics, max-normalized trajectories of the 1000 most abundant clonotypes were examined by PCA with hierarchical clustering. Separately sequenced CD4+ and CD8+ repertoires were used to assign the CD4 or CD8 phenotype of responding clones. TCRdb itself trimmed the public reads at Q25 with fastp, ran MiXCR and retained productive beta chains. Rows with a matching CDR3 protein are joined into one entry that keeps the most common DNA and genes. The V and J calls reflect TCRdb's pipeline rather than the authors' work. This sample has about 360,000 distinct CDR3 sequences in its table, and about an eighth of those were observed once. Roughly 22% of the sample comes from the top ten.

The paper as a whole reports these results and caveats: Some responding clones were found in pre-infection memory, which suggests that pre-existing cross-reactive memory T cells took part in the SARS-CoV-2 response. The study covered only a couple of mild cases, and larger cohorts including severe cases with pre-infection samples were considered necessary. Clones contracting from day 15 to 85 had balanced CD4/CD8 phenotypes, while a second wave expanding from day 15 to 37 was biased towards CD4+. Contracting CD4+ clones were found mainly in CM and EM memory subsets, while CD8+ clones were enriched in EMRA. SARS-CoV-2 specificity was not confirmed for the second-wave clones peaking on day 37.

Comments on this clonotype: Its antigen has not been determined. No per-base quality is available; no much larger clone lies one base away.

PBMCs were isolated by Ficoll-Paque density gradient centrifugation. Its CDR3 holds 14 amino acids, cysteine through phenylalanine. Only the CDR3 DNA stays, 42 bases, in frame from base 1. V sheds 0 bases and J sheds 2 bases, leaving 8 bases between their ends. The CDR1 and CDR2 encoded by the germline V gene (reference sequence) are DFQATT and SNEGSKA. Sequencing was done on a sample of PBMCs or a T cell subset sorted from them (not recorded which). This clonotype was obtained from a man aged 18 to 30 who had mild COVID-19 (a few samples of this study predate the infection). The sample titles of this study are shuffled in the database, so cell type and time point are left out; the donor was told from shared clones. The V gene is TRBV20-1 and the J gene is TRBJ2-1; a confident D gene designation cannot be given. The DNA is TGCAGTGCTAGAGATTCGCGGACCTACAATGAGCAGTTCTTC. Translated, this gives CSARDSRTYNEQFF.